The rows below give T cell receptor beta chains drawn from one sample of a study of cytomegalovirus exposure and HLA in healthy donors. Sequenced by immunoSEQ multiplex PCR; TCRdb stores in-frame clones only, minus some. Among 70,000 to 95,000 clones listed, around 84% were seen once. Sequenced: PBMCs. The origin of the receptors is a man younger than 35 in good health and CMV-seronegative. Both conserved end residues are part of each CDR3. Each record gives: V gene, clone size, D gene, J gene, CDR3 DNA, CDR3 protein. D genes are given only for firm matches. The listing skips clone size in some rows; elsewhere it reads once, few, many or a size class.

V: TRBV6-5; size: -; D: -; J: TRBJ1-5; DNA: TGTGCCAGCAGTTACTCGAGGGCCCCGGATCAGCCCCAGCATTTT; CDR3: CASSYSRAPDQPQHF
V: TRBV9; size: once; D: -; J: TRBJ1-2; DNA: TGTGCCAGCAGCGTAGAGGGAACAGGACGCGGCTACACCTTC; CDR3: CASSVEGTGRGYTF
V: TRBV9; size: -; D: -; J: TRBJ1-2; DNA: TGTGCCAGCAGCGGCCTAACAGGGAATTGGGACGGCTACACCTTC; CDR3: CASSGLTGNWDGYTF
V: TRBV7-9; size: -; D: -; J: TRBJ1-2; DNA: TGTAGTGGAGGGAGCGAGTCCTATGGCTACACCTTC; CDR3: CSGGSESYGYTF
V: TRBV15; size: -; D: TRBD2; J: TRBJ2-3; DNA: TGTGCCACCGGCAGAGGGGCTAGCGGATTCACAGATACGCAGTATTTT; CDR3: CATGRGASGFTDTQYF
V: TRBV7-3; size: -; D: TRBD1; J: TRBJ1-1; DNA: TGTGCCAGCAGCTCTACTTACAGGGGAGGGAACACTGAAGCTTTCTTT; CDR3: CASSSTYRGGNTEAFF
V: TRBV6-5; size: -; D: TRBD1; J: TRBJ1-1; DNA: TGTGCCAGCAGTTACGCAGGGACAGGGGCGAACACTGAAGCTTTCTTT; CDR3: CASSYAGTGANTEAFF
V: TRBV7-6; size: -; D: TRBD2; J: TRBJ2-1; DNA: TGTGCCAGCAGCCCCCGACTAGCGGGGGAGGCTGAGCAGTTCTTC; CDR3: CASSPRLAGEAEQFF
V: TRBV19; size: -; D: -; J: TRBJ1-4; DNA: TGTGCCAGTATGCCCCAGGGGCAGCTGAATGAAAAACTGTTTTTT; CDR3: CASMPQGQLNEKLFF
V: TRBV5-4; size: -; D: -; J: TRBJ1-1; DNA: TGTGCCAGCAGCTTCCCCAGGGATAACACTGAAGCTTTCTTT; CDR3: CASSFPRDNTEAFF
V: TRBV4-1; size: -; D: TRBD1; J: TRBJ2-5; DNA: TGCGCCAGCAGCTTGGGGGCACAGGGGGCCCAAGAGACCCAGTACTTC; CDR3: CASSLGAQGAQETQYF
V: TRBV15; size: -; D: -; J: TRBJ1-2; DNA: TGTGCCACCAGCAGAGAGGAGGGGCCCTATGGCTACACCTTC; CDR3: CATSREEGPYGYTF
V: TRBV2; size: -; D: -; J: TRBJ2-7; DNA: TGTGCCAGCACCTTGAAGGTGCTAGTAGGAGACTACGAGCAGTACTTC; CDR3: CASTLKVLVGDYEQYF
V: TRBV11-2; size: -; D: -; J: TRBJ2-1; DNA: TGTGCCAGCAGCTTAGCGTTTAACTCCTACAATGAGCAGTTCTTC; CDR3: CASSLAFNSYNEQFF
V: TRBV5-4; size: -; D: TRBD2; J: TRBJ2-1; DNA: TGTGCCAGCAGCTCCGGGACTAGCGTCAATGAGCAGTTCTTC; CDR3: CASSSGTSVNEQFF
V: TRBV5-5; size: -; D: -; J: TRBJ1-1; DNA: TGTGCCAGCAGCCCGCGATACGGGGAGAACACTGAAGCTTTCTTT; CDR3: CASSPRYGENTEAFF
V: TRBV5-1; size: -; D: -; J: TRBJ1-1; DNA: TGCGCCAGCAGCTTGAATCGGGGGATGAACACTGAAGCTTTCTTT; CDR3: CASSLNRGMNTEAFF
V: TRBV19; size: -; D: -; J: TRBJ1-5; DNA: TGTGCCAGTCAGGGGTTTAGCAATCAGCCCCAGCATTTT; CDR3: CASQGFSNQPQHF
V: TRBV2; size: few; D: TRBD1; J: TRBJ2-7; DNA: TGTGCCAGCATTGAACGACAGGGGGGAGGGGAGCAGTACTTC; CDR3: CASIERQGGGEQYF
V: TRBV27; size: -; D: TRBD1; J: TRBJ1-2; DNA: TGTGCCAGCAGTTTATACAGGGGGTATGGCTACACCTTC; CDR3: CASSLYRGYGYTF
V: TRBV29-1; size: -; D: -; J: TRBJ2-3; DNA: TGCAGCGTCACGGGTGCGGGGGCCCATAGCACAGATACGCAGTATTTT; CDR3: CSVTGAGAHSTDTQYF
V: TRBV4-2; size: -; D: TRBD1; J: TRBJ1-2; DNA: TGTGCCAGCAGCCACCCTCCGGGACAGGGGGCGCCGCTCAAATATGGCTACACCTTC; CDR3: CASSHPPGQGAPLKYGYTF
V: TRBV11-2; size: -; D: TRBD1; J: TRBJ1-4; DNA: TGTGCCAGCAGCCCAGGCAGGGGGCGGAACACTAATGAAAAACTGTTTTTT; CDR3: CASSPGRGRNTNEKLFF
V: TRBV19; size: -; D: -; J: TRBJ1-5; DNA: TGTGCCAGTAGAAGCCCGGGTTTAGGCAATCAGCCCCAGCATTTT; CDR3: CASRSPGLGNQPQHF
V: TRBV11-2; size: -; D: -; J: TRBJ1-1; DNA: TGTGCCAGCAGCTTAGGGGGGGTCACTGAAGCTTTCTTT; CDR3: CASSLGGVTEAFF
V: TRBV5-8; size: once; D: TRBD1; J: TRBJ2-5; DNA: TGTGCCAGCAGCCCGACAGGGCCAGAGACCCAGTACTTC; CDR3: CASSPTGPETQYF
V: TRBV7-6; size: -; D: -; J: TRBJ1-1; DNA: TGTGCCAGCAGCTTAGCTCAGGGACAAACTGAAGCTTTCTTT; CDR3: CASSLAQGQTEAFF
V: TRBV18; size: few; D: -; J: TRBJ1-2; DNA: TGTGCCAGCTCACCAGGAGACAACTATGGCTACACCTTC; CDR3: CASSPGDNYGYTF
V: TRBV11-2; size: -; D: TRBD1; J: TRBJ2-1; DNA: TGTGCCAGCAGCTCACTACAGGGGGCCAATGGTGAGCAGTTCTTC; CDR3: CASSSLQGANGEQFF
V: TRBV6-5; size: -; D: -; J: TRBJ1-1; DNA: TGTGCCAGCAGTTACTCCGCACTTCAGAACACTGAAGCTTTCTTT; CDR3: CASSYSALQNTEAFF
V: TRBV6-1; size: few; D: -; J: TRBJ1-1; DNA: TGTGCCAGCAGTGCGACAGGAATCAACACTGAAGCTTTCTTT; CDR3: CASSATGINTEAFF
V: TRBV6-5; size: -; D: TRBD1; J: TRBJ1-2; DNA: TGTGCCACCTCTTTTACAGGGGAACTAGGAGGCTACACCTTC; CDR3: CATSFTGELGGYTF
V: TRBV9; size: -; D: TRBD1; J: TRBJ2-5; DNA: TGTGCCAGCAGCGCTTCAGGGGGCCAAGAGACCCAGTACTTC; CDR3: CASSASGGQETQYF
V: TRBV19; size: -; D: TRBD1; J: TRBJ1-4; DNA: TGTGCCAGTAGCCAACAGGGGGCCGAAAAACTGTTTTTT; CDR3: CASSQQGAEKLFF
V: TRBV2; size: -; D: -; J: TRBJ2-3; DNA: TGTGCCAGCGGGAAATGGGGGGGGGCTAGCACAGATACGCAGTATTTT; CDR3: CASGKWGGASTDTQYF
V: TRBV7-6; size: -; D: TRBD1; J: TRBJ2-2; DNA: TGTGCCAGCAGCTTAGCGACAACCGACAGGGGTTATGGCGGGGAGCTGTTTTTT; CDR3: CASSLATTDRGYGGELFF
V: TRBV29-1; size: -; D: TRBD1; J: TRBJ1-1; DNA: TGCAGCGCCAGGGACAGGGGTGAAGCTTTCTTT; CDR3: CSARDRGEAFF
V: TRBV7-9; size: -; D: TRBD2; J: TRBJ2-3; DNA: TGTTCCAGCAGCCGGACTAGCGGGGTTTTCGGCGCAGATACGCAGTATTTT; CDR3: CSSSRTSGVFGADTQYF
V: TRBV9; size: -; D: TRBD1; J: TRBJ1-2; DNA: TGTGCCAGCAGCCGGACAGGGGGCTATGGCTACACCTTC; CDR3: CASSRTGGYGYTF
V: TRBV29-1; size: -; D: -; J: TRBJ1-1; DNA: TGCAGCGTTGAAGTACCGGGACATGGGAACACTGAAGCTTTCTTT; CDR3: CSVEVPGHGNTEAFF
V: TRBV5-6; size: -; D: -; J: TRBJ2-5; DNA: TGTGCCAGCAGCTTCGGAGAGACCCAGTACTTC; CDR3: CASSFGETQYF
V: TRBV7-8; size: -; D: -; J: TRBJ1-4; DNA: TGTGCCAGCAGCTCACACGGGGGGCGCCCTGAAAAACTGTTTTTT; CDR3: CASSSHGGRPEKLFF
V: TRBV19; size: few; D: -; J: TRBJ2-2; DNA: TGTGCCAGTACAATAGCTTACACCGGGGAGCTGTTTTTT; CDR3: CASTIAYTGELFF
V: TRBV10-1; size: once; D: TRBD1; J: TRBJ2-5; DNA: TGCGCCAACAACAGGGGAACCCAAGAGACCCAGTACTTC; CDR3: CANNRGTQETQYF
V: TRBV30; size: -; D: -; J: TRBJ2-5; DNA: TGTGCCTGGAGTGTCTCAGGGGGGGAGACCCAGTACTTC; CDR3: CAWSVSGGETQYF
V: TRBV5-1; size: -; D: -; J: TRBJ2-3; DNA: TGCGCCAGCAGCTTGATCCGGCAGGGCGCAGATACGCAGTATTTT; CDR3: CASSLIRQGADTQYF
V: TRBV5-6; size: -; D: TRBD1; J: TRBJ1-6; DNA: TGTGCCAGCAGCTTGGACCAGGGGGGACGTAATTCACCCCTCCACTTT; CDR3: CASSLDQGGRNSPLHF
V: TRBV6-5; size: -; D: -; J: TRBJ1-5; DNA: TGTGCCAGCAGTTACTTGGGGGGGAATCAGCCCCAGCATTTT; CDR3: CASSYLGGNQPQHF
V: TRBV6-5; size: -; D: -; J: TRBJ1-5; DNA: TGTGCCAGTGGCCAGGGATATAGCAATCAGCCCCAGCATTTT; CDR3: CASGQGYSNQPQHF
V: TRBV21-1; size: once; D: -; J: TRBJ2-1; DNA: TGTGCCAGCAGCAAAAGGGGCGCAGGAAATAATGAGCAGTTCTTC; CDR3: CASSKRGAGNNEQFF
V: TRBV27; size: -; D: -; J: TRBJ2-7; DNA: TGTGCCAGCAGCCCCGGAGAATTCTACGAGCAGTACTTC; CDR3: CASSPGEFYEQYF
V: TRBV28; size: -; D: -; J: TRBJ2-5; DNA: TGTGCCAGCAGTACCCCCAGCGGCCCGCGAGAGACCCAGTACTTC; CDR3: CASSTPSGPRETQYF
V: TRBV29-1; size: few; D: TRBD1; J: TRBJ1-1; DNA: TGCAGCGTCCGGGACAGGGGAGAAGCTTTCTTT; CDR3: CSVRDRGEAFF
V: TRBV14; size: -; D: -; J: TRBJ1-2; DNA: TGTGCCAGCAGCCAAGAGTCCGTGTTCTATGGCTACACCTTC; CDR3: CASSQESVFYGYTF
V: TRBV10-3; size: -; D: TRBD1; J: TRBJ1-5; DNA: TGTGCCACCACGACAGGGGGAGAATATCAGCCCCAGCATTTT; CDR3: CATTTGGEYQPQHF
V: TRBV7-7; size: -; D: TRBD2; J: TRBJ2-5; DNA: TGTGCCAGCAGCTTTAGCGGGGCAGGGGAGACCCAGTACTTC; CDR3: CASSFSGAGETQYF
V: TRBV6-6; size: -; D: -; J: TRBJ1-1; DNA: TGTGCCAGCAGCCTCCCCGGGGCGCAGGGGACTGAAGCTTTCTTT; CDR3: CASSLPGAQGTEAFF
V: TRBV7-6; size: few; D: -; J: TRBJ1-2; DNA: TGTGCCAGCAGTCTGGACAGTAACTATGGCTACACCTTC; CDR3: CASSLDSNYGYTF